This T cell receptor beta chain was sequenced during a study of response to subunit inactivated influenza vaccine. One entry per CDR3 protein, called by TCRdb with MiXCR from the RT-PCR reads. The data contain 500,000 to 550,000 distinct CDR3 sequences, under 30% of them seen just once; the ten biggest clones take up approximately 2.9%. This clonotype appeared a few times. V was shortened by 4 bases and J by 4 bases, with 4 bases between the two germline ends. The CDR3 contains 11 residues. The sample was also linked to a second study, of T cells expressing NK-cell markers. Per that paper: A 5'RACE template switching approach incorporating UMIs was used to make TCR beta cDNA.

The origin of this receptor is a man aged 50-59 years who received an inactivated influenza vaccine. Specimen: CD4+ T cells sorted from PBMCs, collected about 13 days after vaccination. This sequence joins TRBV12-3 or TRBV12-4 and TRBJ1-2; D unresolved. CDR3 bases: TGTGCCAGCAGTTATGGCTATGGCTACACCTTC. Encoded protein: CASSYGYGYTF.